This T cell receptor beta chain was profiled in a study of breast tumors, draining lymph nodes, adjacent tissues. Study-level points and caveats: The lymph node origin of tumor T cells was framed as consistent with a hypothesis, not demonstrated. Tumor and nontumor repertoires were significantly more similar in luminal-like than in basal-like breast cancer. The data were judged consistent with most tumor T cells coming from lymph node and expanding in tumor. Tumor TCR diversity was below lymph nodes but above nontumor tissue.

Remarks on this clonotype: Its antigen remains unidentified.

The germline V gene has CDR1 SGHRS and CDR2 YFSETQ. CDR3 length: 13 amino acids. The V gene end was trimmed by 2 bases and the J gene end by 13 bases; junction bases not matched to a gene: 9. Each CDR3 protein gets one entry after TCRdb re-called the multiplex PCR reads with MiXCR. There are about 150,000 distinct CDR3 sequences in the sample; roughly 33% occur only once, and about 2.5% lies in the top ten. Samples came from axillary lymph nodes draining the breast cancer. The rearrangement joins TRBV5-1 to TRBJ2-1; TRBD1 matches at 7 bases. Material for sequencing was axillary lymph node tissue. The origin of this receptor is a female donor with breast cancer. Some clones in this sample may be carry-over from other donors' samples. The CDR3 DNA reads as TGCGCCAGCAGCTTTACAGGGGATCGGGACCAGTTCTTC. Its protein is CASSFTGDRDQFF. Drawing the rest from reference TRBV5-1 and TRBJ2-1, the complete variable domain is KAGVTQTPRYLIKTRGQQVTLSCSPISGHRSVSWYQQTPGQGLQFLFEYFSETQRNKGNFPGRFSGRQFSNSRSEMNVSTLELGDSALYLCASSFTGDRDQFFGPGTRLTVL.